This T cell receptor beta chain was documented in a study of blood T cell repertoires in COVID-19. Looking at the study overall: Collection of acute and convalescent COVID-19 samples took place in the United States, Italy and Spain. The cDNA or gDNA used as material had been derived from T cells, B-cell-depleted T cells, or PBMCs.

This CDR3 is built from 12 residues. Profiling relied on immunoSEQ multiplex PCR, and the TCRdb table lists in-frame clones only, not all of them. The profile shows approximately 75,000 clones, 75% to 95% of them singletons. V usage is TRBV21-1 and J usage is TRBJ1-4; the D call TRBD1 from the table was never checked on the DNA. TRBV21-1 is tagged as a pseudogene. Specimen: peripheral blood. The TCR was taken from a human donor in a cohort sampled during active COVID-19. This CDR3 reads CASSPGRGKLFF. The CDR3 DNA reads as TGTGCCAGCAGCCCTGGAAGGGGAAAACTGTTTTTT.